Below are 2 T cell receptor beta chains sequenced from a single sample in a study of blood T cells in healthy people across ages. Sample-barcoded 5' priming and a J-beta primer mix drove a second PCR of roughly 7 to 11 cycles. TCRdb used MiXCR to reprocess the 5' RACE reads, holding one entry per CDR3 protein. Of about 1.4 million distinct CDR3 sequences listed, roughly 60% are singletons. The material sequenced was blood. The receptor source for this set is a man younger than 35 in good health.

The chain uses TRBV12-3 or TRBV12-4 and TRBJ2-6, with D hard to call. V was clipped by 7 bases and J by 0 bases, with 10 bases between them. This CDR3 is 15 amino acids long. CDR3 coding DNA: TGTGCCAGCACTATCAAGGGCTCTGGGGCCAACGTCCTGACTTTC. Its translation: CASTIKGSGANVLTF.

The gene calls are TRBV5-1 and TRBJ2-3; D is perhaps TRBD2 (6 bases). The CDR3 contains 13 residues. V lost 4 bases and J lost 4, with 10 bases in between. The germline V gene has CDR1 SGHRS and CDR2 YFSETQ. The CDR3 sequence is CASSVEGADTQYF. The CDR3 coding sequence is TGCGCCAGCAGCGTGGAGGGAGCAGATACGCAGTATTTT.